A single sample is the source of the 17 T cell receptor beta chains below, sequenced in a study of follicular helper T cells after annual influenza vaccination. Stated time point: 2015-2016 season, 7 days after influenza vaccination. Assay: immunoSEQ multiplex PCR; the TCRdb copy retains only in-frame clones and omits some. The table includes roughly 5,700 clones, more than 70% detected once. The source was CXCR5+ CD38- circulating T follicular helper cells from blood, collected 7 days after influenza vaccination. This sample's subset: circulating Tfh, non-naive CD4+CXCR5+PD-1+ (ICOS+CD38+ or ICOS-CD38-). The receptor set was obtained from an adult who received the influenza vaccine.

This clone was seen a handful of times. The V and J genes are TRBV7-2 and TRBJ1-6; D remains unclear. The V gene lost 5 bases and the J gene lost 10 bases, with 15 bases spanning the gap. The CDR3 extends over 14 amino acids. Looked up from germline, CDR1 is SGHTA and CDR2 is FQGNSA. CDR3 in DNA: TGTGCCAGCAGCCTCAGCCACAATGGCTCACCCCTCCACTTT. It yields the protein CASSLSHNGSPLHF.

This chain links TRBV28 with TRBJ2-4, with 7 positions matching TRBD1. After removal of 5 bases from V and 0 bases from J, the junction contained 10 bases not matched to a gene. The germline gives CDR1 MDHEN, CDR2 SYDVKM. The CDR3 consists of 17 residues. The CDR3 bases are TGTGCCAGCAGTATCTTCCGGACAGGCTTAGCCAAAAACATTCAGTACTTC. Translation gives CASSIFRTGLAKNIQYF.

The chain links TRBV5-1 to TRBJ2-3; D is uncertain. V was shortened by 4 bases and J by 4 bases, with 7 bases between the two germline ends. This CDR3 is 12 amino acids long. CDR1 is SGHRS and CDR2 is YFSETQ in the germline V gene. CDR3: CASSEESDTQYF. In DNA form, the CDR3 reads TGCGCCAGCAGCGAGGAATCAGATACGCAGTATTTT.

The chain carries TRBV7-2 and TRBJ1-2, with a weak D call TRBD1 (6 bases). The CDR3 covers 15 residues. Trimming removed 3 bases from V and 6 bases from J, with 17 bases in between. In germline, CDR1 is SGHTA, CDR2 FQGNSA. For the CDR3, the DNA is TGTGCCAGCAGCTTCCCAAACAGGGACGCGGATGGCTACACCTTC. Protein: CASSFPNRDADGYTF.

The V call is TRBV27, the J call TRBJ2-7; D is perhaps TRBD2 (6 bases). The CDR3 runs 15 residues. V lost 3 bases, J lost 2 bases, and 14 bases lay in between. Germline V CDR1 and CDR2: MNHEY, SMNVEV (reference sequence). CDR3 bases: TGTGCCAGCAGTTTCCGTCCTAGCGATCCCTACGAGCAGTACTTC. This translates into CASSFRPSDPYEQYF.

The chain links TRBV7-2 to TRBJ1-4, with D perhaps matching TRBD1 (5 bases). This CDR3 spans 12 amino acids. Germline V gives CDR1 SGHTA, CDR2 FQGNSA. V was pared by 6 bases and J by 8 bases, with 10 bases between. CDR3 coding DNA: TGTGCCAGCAGGGGGACCTCGGAAAAACTGTTTTTT. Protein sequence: CASRGTSEKLFF.

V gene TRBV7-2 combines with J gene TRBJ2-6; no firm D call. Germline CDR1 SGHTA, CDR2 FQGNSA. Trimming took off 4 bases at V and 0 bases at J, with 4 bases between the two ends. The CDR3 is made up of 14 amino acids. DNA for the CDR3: TGTGCCAGCAGCTCTAGCTCTGGGGCCAACGTCCTGACTTTC. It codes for CASSSSSGANVLTF.

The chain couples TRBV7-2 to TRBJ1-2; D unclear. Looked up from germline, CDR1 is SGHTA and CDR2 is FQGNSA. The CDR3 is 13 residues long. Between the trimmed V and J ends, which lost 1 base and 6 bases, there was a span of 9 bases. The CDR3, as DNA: TGTGCCAGCAGCTTAGTGGTTGGGGATGGCTACACCTTC. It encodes CASSLVVGDGYTF.

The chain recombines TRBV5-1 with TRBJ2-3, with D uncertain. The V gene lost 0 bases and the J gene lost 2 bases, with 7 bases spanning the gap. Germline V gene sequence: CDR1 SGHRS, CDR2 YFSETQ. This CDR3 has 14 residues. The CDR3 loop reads CASSLDSPTDTQYF. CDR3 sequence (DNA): TGCGCCAGCAGCTTGGACAGTCCCACAGATACGCAGTATTTT. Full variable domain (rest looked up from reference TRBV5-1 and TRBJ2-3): KAGVTQTPRYLIKTRGQQVTLSCSPISGHRSVSWYQQTPGQGLQFLFEYFSETQRNKGNFPGRFSGRQFSNSRSEMNVSTLELGDSALYLCASSLDSPTDTQYFGPGTRLTVL.

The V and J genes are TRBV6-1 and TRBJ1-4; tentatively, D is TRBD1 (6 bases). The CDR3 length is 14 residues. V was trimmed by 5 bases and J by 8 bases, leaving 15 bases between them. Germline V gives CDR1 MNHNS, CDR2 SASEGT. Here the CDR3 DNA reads TGTGCCAGCAGTTTAACAGGGCTAAGAGAAAAACTGTTTTTT. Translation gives CASSLTGLREKLFF.

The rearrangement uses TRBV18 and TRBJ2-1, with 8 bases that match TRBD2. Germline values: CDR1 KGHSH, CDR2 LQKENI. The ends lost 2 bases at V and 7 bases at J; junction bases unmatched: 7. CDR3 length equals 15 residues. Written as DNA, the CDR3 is TGTGCCAGCTCACCAGATCCGGGAGGGTCAAATGAGCAGTTCTTC. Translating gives CASSPDPGGSNEQFF.

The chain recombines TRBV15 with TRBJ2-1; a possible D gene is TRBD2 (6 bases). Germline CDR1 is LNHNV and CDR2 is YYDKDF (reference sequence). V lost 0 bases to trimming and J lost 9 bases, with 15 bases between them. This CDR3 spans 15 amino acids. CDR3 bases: TGTGCCACCAGCAGAGATTTGGCGCGGGGAGTTGAGCAGTTCTTC. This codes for CATSRDLARGVEQFF. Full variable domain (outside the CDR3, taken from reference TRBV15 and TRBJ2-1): DAMVIQNPRYQVTQFGKPVTLSCSQTLNHNVMYWYQQKSSQAPKLLFHYYDKDFNNEADTPDNFQSRRPNTSFCFLDIRSPGLGDTAMYLCATSRDLARGVEQFFGPGTRLTVL.

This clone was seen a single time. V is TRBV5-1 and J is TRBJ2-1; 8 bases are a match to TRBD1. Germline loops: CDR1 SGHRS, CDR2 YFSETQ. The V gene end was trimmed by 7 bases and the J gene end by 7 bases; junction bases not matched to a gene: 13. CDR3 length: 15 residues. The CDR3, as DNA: TGCGCCAGCTGGACGGGGACAGGCCGACGGAATGAGCAGTTCTTC. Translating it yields CASWTGTGRRNEQFF.

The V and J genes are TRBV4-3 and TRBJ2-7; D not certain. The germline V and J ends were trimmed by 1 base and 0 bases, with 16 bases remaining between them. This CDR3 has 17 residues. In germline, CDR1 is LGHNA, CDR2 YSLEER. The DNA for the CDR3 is TGCGCCAGCAGCCAAGCATGCGCTCGAGCCATCTCCTACGAGCAGTACTTC. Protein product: CASSQACARAISYEQYF.

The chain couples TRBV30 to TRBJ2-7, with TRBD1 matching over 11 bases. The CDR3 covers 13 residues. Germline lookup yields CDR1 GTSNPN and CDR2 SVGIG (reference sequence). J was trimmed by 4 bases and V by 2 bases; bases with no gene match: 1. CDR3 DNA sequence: TGTGCCTGGAGTCGGGACAGGGGGTACGAGCAGTACTTC. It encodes CAWSRDRGYEQYF.

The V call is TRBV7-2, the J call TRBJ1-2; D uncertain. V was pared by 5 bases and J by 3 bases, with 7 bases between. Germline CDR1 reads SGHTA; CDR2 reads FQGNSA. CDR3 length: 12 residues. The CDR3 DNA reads TGTGCCAGCAGCACTGGTCACTATGGCTACACCTTC. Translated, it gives CASSTGHYGYTF.

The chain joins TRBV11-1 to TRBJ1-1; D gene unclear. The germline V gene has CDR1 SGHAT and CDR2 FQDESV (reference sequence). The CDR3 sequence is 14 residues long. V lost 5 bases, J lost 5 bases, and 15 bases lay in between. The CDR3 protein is CASSGTGGGTEAFF. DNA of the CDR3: TGTGCCAGCAGCGGCACGGGTGGAGGAACTGAAGCTTTCTTT.